This T cell receptor (beta chain) was captured in a study of metastatic and nonmetastatic thyroid tumors (dated by TCRdb to 2018 to 2020). Regarding the study in general: Repertoires were compared across peripheral blood and tumor or nodule tissue samples from malignant and benign thyroid patients. General conclusions and limits of the study: TCR beta diversity was reported as significantly higher in malignant tumors than in benign nodules, in both blood and tumor samples.

Comment on this clone: The specificity of this receptor is unknown. Per-base qualities were not stored, and no clone one base away is much larger.

The junction shows trimming of 0 bases on V and 12 bases on J, plus 8 bases between the germline ends. Per the germline V gene, KGHDR is the CDR1 and SFDVKD is the CDR2. The CDR3 measures 11 amino acids from cysteine to phenylalanine. Only the CDR3 part of the read is kept: 33 bases, read in frame from the first base. No treatment had been received by any patient before thyroid surgery. The study retrospectively analysed patient clinical samples collected from about 2012 to 2019 using T-cell receptor beta sequencing. Library construction relied on PCR. TCRdb names Illumina HiSeq 4000 as the instrument used. High-throughput sequencing was used to profile the CDR3 region of the TCR beta-chain in every patient. The original methods were these. Drawing on CDR3 differences between clinicopathological groups, the researchers built a classifier meant to tell apart patients with distant-metastatic papillary thyroid cancer. The Shannon index was used to assess repertoire diversity, and the Morisita-Horn index was used to assess tumor-blood repertoire similarity. TCRdb took the public reads, trimmed them with fastp at Q25, ran MiXCR for clone calling and kept in-frame beta chains. TCRdb assigned the V and J calls; the authors' analysis was not used. For this sample the table gives fewer than 35,000 clones, of which 25% to 30% were detected only once. The ten largest account for approximately 30% of the sample.

This TCR was recovered from a female donor with papillary thyroid cancer or a benign thyroid nodule (not recorded which). Some clones in this sample may be carry-over from other donors' samples. The sequenced sample consisted of blood. This chain is built from TRBV24-1 and TRBJ2-7; no D segment can be confidently identified. The DNA sequence reads TGTGCCACCAGTGATTTGTTTCGGGCGTACTTC. The translation is CATSDLFRAYF.